This T cell receptor beta chain appears in the sequencing data of a study of CD8 T cells in ankylosing spondylitis. CDR1 SQVTM and CDR2 ANQGSEA come from the germline V gene. CDR3 length equals 13 residues. V was pared by 3 bases and J by 8 bases, with 13 bases between. One entry per CDR3 protein results from TCRdb running MiXCR on the 5' RACE reads. The sample records 200,000 or so distinct CDR3 sequences, 13% being singletons. This clonotype was seen many times. Its antigen is unidentified. The study's findings and limits: Within peripheral blood, clones linked to disease were CD8+ and relatively rare.

This TCR was sampled from a female donor with ankylosing spondylitis or in good health (not recorded which). Sequencing was carried out using blood, either unsorted or a sorted T cell fraction (not recorded which). The gene calls are TRBV29-1 and TRBJ1-4; the D gene is possibly TRBD1 (5 bases). The CDR3: CSVEGSGLEKLFF. For the CDR3, the DNA is TGCAGCGTTGAGGGGTCAGGGTTGGAAAAACTGTTTTTT.